Below, one T cell receptor (beta chain) is given with its context. Its specificity is not known. This sample stems from a study of shared clonotypes between healthy human individuals. V was pared by 7 bases and J by 4 bases, with 15 bases of the junction left unmatched. The CDR3 is 17 residues long. The germline CDR1 and CDR2 sequences are MDHEN and SYDVKM. The sorted-subset replicate PCRs were given 150 to 200 ng DNA, which is tens of thousands of T cell genomes. Sequenced by immunoSEQ multiplex PCR; TCRdb stores in-frame clones only, minus some. The table lists fewer than 1 million clones, around 96% of them singletons. The study's findings and limits: What limited the represented genetic and exposure-history diversity was the small number of donors. Estimated clonotype richness was generally higher in naive than memory subsets.

CD8 cells regarded as naive lacked CD45RO, were positively chosen for CCR7, and omitted terminally differentiated effector memory CD45RA+ cells. HIV-negative, healthy adults without recent acute infections or vaccinations were the donors. This sequence joins TRBV28 and TRBJ1-2; the match to TRBD1 covers 10 bases. The sequence was collected from a man aged 25-45 years in good health. The source material was naive CD8+ T cells sorted from blood. The CDR3 protein is CASNPRDRGGIGYGYTF. In nucleotides, the CDR3 is TGTGCCAGCAATCCCCGGGACAGGGGTGGGATTGGCTATGGCTACACCTTC.